The clone carrying this TCR beta chain showed up just once. The antigen is undetermined. The CDR3 loop spans 14 amino acids. Deletions cut 7 bases from V and 4 bases from J, with 13 bases between. Germline values: CDR1 LNHDA, CDR2 SQIVND (reference sequence). The data originate from a study of glioma-infiltrating T cells after dendritic cell vaccination. Study conclusions and caveats: Higher TCR clonality did not directly relate to longer survival.

The assay was immunoSEQ multiplex PCR, and TCRdb's table has in-frame clones only and misses some. The data show some 99,000 clones, around 80% seen once. As for time point: after dendritic cell vaccination, including at tumor progression/relapse. This receptor was obtained from a human donor with glioblastoma. The rearrangement uses TRBV19 and TRBJ2-2; TRBD1 might be the D (6 bases). The sample in question was blood, obtained after dendritic cell vaccination. This chain's CDR3 is CASTGPGATGELFF. The CDR3 DNA sequence: TGTGCCAGTACGGGGCCAGGGGCCACCGGGGAGCTGTTTTTT. Full variable domain (missing parts from reference TRBV19 and TRBJ2-2): DGGITQSPKYLFRKEGQNVTLSCEQNLNHDAMYWYRQDPGQGLRLIYYSQIVNDFQKGDIAEGYSVSREKKESFPLTVTSAQKNPTAFYLCASTGPGATGELFFGEGSRLTVL.